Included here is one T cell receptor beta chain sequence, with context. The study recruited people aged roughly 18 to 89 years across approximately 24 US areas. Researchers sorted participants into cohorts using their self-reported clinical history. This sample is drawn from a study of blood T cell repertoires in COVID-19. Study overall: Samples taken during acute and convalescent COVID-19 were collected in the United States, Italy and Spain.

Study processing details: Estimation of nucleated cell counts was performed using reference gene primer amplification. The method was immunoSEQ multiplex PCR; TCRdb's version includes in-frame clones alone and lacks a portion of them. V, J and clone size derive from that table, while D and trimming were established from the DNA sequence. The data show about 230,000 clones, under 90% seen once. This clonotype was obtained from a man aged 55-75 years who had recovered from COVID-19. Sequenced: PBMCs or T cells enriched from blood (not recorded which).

The CDR3 spells CASSLGPRGLSDTQYF. In DNA, the CDR3 is TGTGCCAGCAGCTTGGGGCCTAGGGGGCTCTCAGATACGCAGTATTTT. The genes are TRBV5-6 and TRBJ2-3; TRBD1 agrees at 7 bases. V gave up 0 bases and J gave up 4 bases; unmatched junction bases: 8. The length of the CDR3 is 16 residues. Germline CDR1 and CDR2: SGHDT and YYEEEE.